The next 32 T cell receptor beta chains were all read from a single sample in a study of PD-1 blockade in classical Hodgkin lymphoma. Brentuximab vedotin exposure varied among the patients, all of whom had relapsed after autologous stem cell transplantation. Sequencing used immunoSEQ multiplex PCR; TCRdb keeps in-frame clones, though not all of them. In the table there are about 97,000 clones, over 80% of which are singletons. Material: peripheral blood mononuclear cells (PBMCs), obtained at baseline. Receptors were obtained from a human donor with classical Hodgkin lymphoma.

This chain uses TRBV5-6 with TRBJ2-1, with TRBD2 matching 10 bases. The CDR3 length is 14 residues. Trimming took 8 bases from V and 9 from J; bases not matched to a gene: 11. From germline, CDR1 is SGHDT and CDR2 YYEEEE. CDR3 in amino acids: CASQAGGRLIEQFF. In DNA, the CDR3 is TGTGCCAGTCAAGCGGGAGGGCGTCTCATTGAGCAGTTCTTC.

The CDR3 DNA sequence: TGCGCCAGCAGCAAGGGACAGGGCCTGGGCATTCCGAAGACCCAGTACTTC. Translating gives CASSKGQGLGIPKTQYF. The chain uses TRBV5-1 and TRBJ2-5; 9 positions match TRBD1. After removal of 4 bases from V and 6 bases from J, the junction contained 16 bases not matched to a gene. The germline gives CDR1 SGHRS, CDR2 YFSETQ. The CDR3 consists of 17 residues.

In DNA, the CDR3 is TGTGCCAGTAGTATCAGCGACAGGTCCTACGAGCAGTACTTC. This sequence encodes CASSISDRSYEQYF. This chain uses TRBV19 with TRBJ2-7; TRBD1 is a possible D gene (6 bases). Germline assignment: CDR1 LNHDA and CDR2 SQIVND (reference sequence). The CDR3 sequence is 14 residues long. V lost 3 bases and J lost 1, with 10 bases in between.

This clone has more than one count but fewer than ten. The chain joins TRBV14 to TRBJ1-3; D remains ambiguous. Germline values: CDR1 SGHDN, CDR2 FVKESK. This CDR3 is 12 amino acids long. Trimming left V 0 bases short and J 8 bases short, with 5 bases between. Here the CDR3 reads CASSQDPYTIYF. The DNA for the CDR3 is TGTGCCAGCAGCCAAGATCCTTACACCATATATTTT. Using reference TRBV14 and TRBJ1-3 for the parts outside the CDR3, the full variable domain is EAGVTQFPSHSVIEKGQTVTLRCDPISGHDNLYWYRRVMGKEIKFLLHFVKESKQDESGMPNNRFLAERTGGTYSTLKVQPAELEDSGVYFCASSQDPYTIYFGEGSWLTVV.

The gene calls are TRBV18 and TRBJ2-5; no clear D gene. V dropped 5 bases and J dropped 1 base, with 11 bases sitting between them. The CDR3 length is 14 residues. Germline V gives CDR1 KGHSH, CDR2 LQKENI. For the CDR3, the DNA is TGTGCCAGCTCATCGTGGGAATCCCAAGAGACCCAGTACTTC. Its translation is CASSSWESQETQYF. Looking up the rest from reference TRBV18 and TRBJ2-5 gives the full variable domain: NAGVMQNPRHLVRRRGQEARLRCSPMKGHSHVYWYRQLPEEGLKFMVYLQKENIIDESGMPKERFSAEFPKEGPSILRIQQVVRGDSAAYFCASSSWESQETQYFGPGTRLLVL.

This clone occurred a few times. The gene calls are TRBV6-5 and TRBJ2-7, with D uncertain. The CDR3 is 13 amino acids. V was shortened by 8 bases and J by 3 bases, with 14 bases between the two germline ends. Germline values: CDR1 MNHEY, CDR2 SVGAGI. The CDR3 nucleotides are TGTGCCAGCGGTCACCCCAACGGCTACGAGCAGTACTTC. Residues: CASGHPNGYEQYF.

This clone came up once. The CDR3 nucleotides are TGTGCCAGCTGGTGGACAGGCCCCATGGGGCTCATCGGGAATGAGCAGTTCTTC. Translation: CASWWTGPMGLIGNEQFF. The chain combines TRBV27 with TRBJ2-1, with 7 bases matching TRBD1. J lost 7 bases, V lost 8 bases, and 23 bases had no gene match. The CDR3 totals 18 residues. Per the germline V gene, CDR1 is MNHEY and CDR2 is SMNVEV (reference sequence).

This clone was observed a few times. The V and J genes are TRBV18 and TRBJ1-2, with a weak D call TRBD1 (5 bases). V was trimmed by 2 bases and J by 3 bases, leaving 7 bases between them. Looked up from germline, CDR1 is KGHSH and CDR2 is LQKENI. The CDR3 is 13 amino acids. The CDR3 is CASSPGTHYGYTF. CDR3 nucleotides: TGTGCCAGCTCACCAGGGACCCACTATGGCTACACCTTC.

This sequence joins TRBV4-2 and TRBJ1-1, with TRBD1 identical over 10 bases. There are 17 residues in the CDR3. The V gene end was trimmed by 1 base and the J gene end by 10 bases; junction bases not matched to a gene: 15. Germline loops: CDR1 LGHNA, CDR2 YNFKEQ. The CDR3: CASSQVGGDRGFSLAFF. CDR3 bases: TGTGCCAGCAGCCAAGTTGGCGGGGACAGGGGTTTCTCTTTAGCTTTCTTT.

This chain uses TRBV2 with TRBJ1-4; D call uncertain. Germline CDR1 reads SNHLY; CDR2 reads FYNNEI. The germline V and J ends were trimmed by 4 bases and 8 bases, with 11 bases remaining between them. The CDR3 totals 13 residues. The CDR3 coding sequence is TGTGCCAGCAGTGTGGACCCGGGCGAAAAACTGTTTTTT. Translated, it gives CASSVDPGEKLFF.

The genes are TRBV2 and TRBJ1-4, with TRBD1 identical over 9 bases. The CDR3 is made up of 14 amino acids. Germline values: CDR1 SNHLY, CDR2 FYNNEI. The V segment lost 6 bases and the J segment 7 bases; nucleotides outside the gene matches: 6. CDR3 sequence (DNA): TGTGCCAGCAGGATTACAGGGGGCCCTGAAAAACTGTTTTTT. Its protein product is CASRITGGPEKLFF.

The rearrangement joins TRBV28 to TRBJ2-7; D is possibly TRBD1 (6 bases). Germline V gives CDR1 MDHEN, CDR2 SYDVKM. This CDR3 comprises 14 residues. V gave up 8 bases and J gave up 5 bases, with 19 bases separating them. The CDR3: CASHTPSGANEQYF. CDR3 nucleotide sequence: TGTGCCAGCCATACTCCCTCAGGGGCGAACGAGCAGTACTTC.

The chain links TRBV10-3 to TRBJ2-7; no clear D. This CDR3 spans 13 amino acids. Trimming took 4 bases from V and 7 from J, leaving 14 bases between them. The germline V gene encodes CDR1 ENHRY and CDR2 SYGVKD. CDR3 coding DNA: TGTGCCATCAGTGGACTCCCCTATATGGAGCAGTACTTC. This codes for CAISGLPYMEQYF.

The genes are TRBV30 and TRBJ1-1; D is undetermined. The germline V gene encodes CDR1 GTSNPN and CDR2 SVGIG (reference sequence). Trimming took off 2 bases at V and 3 bases at J, with 10 bases between the two ends. The CDR3 is made up of 13 amino acids. DNA of the CDR3: TGTGCCTGGAGTATGGGTTCAGACACTGAAGCTTTCTTT. Its protein product is CAWSMGSDTEAFF.

V gene TRBV7-2 combines with J gene TRBJ1-1, with D maybe TRBD1 (6 bases). V gave up 5 bases and J gave up 1 base, with 17 bases separating them. The CDR3 covers 16 residues. The germline gives CDR1 SGHTA, CDR2 FQGNSA. The CDR3 loop is CASSPFTGAGNTEAFF. The DNA for the CDR3 is TGTGCCAGCAGCCCTTTCACGGGGGCGGGGAACACTGAAGCTTTCTTT.

There are a few counts of this clone. The rearrangement links TRBV21-1 to TRBJ2-7; the DNA was not compared with TRBD1, the D call given in the table. TRBV21-1 is classified as a pseudogene. This CDR3 is 16 amino acids long. The CDR3 DNA is TGTGCCAGCAGCCCTTTGACAGGGGCTTGTAGCTACGAGCAGTACTTC. It is translated as CASSPLTGACSYEQYF.

The CDR3, as DNA: TGTGCCAGCAGCCTTACAGCTAACTATGGCTACACCTTC. Its translation: CASSLTANYGYTF. This chain uses TRBV7-2 with TRBJ1-2; D call uncertain. Trimming left V 5 bases short and J 0 bases short, with 7 bases between. Germline loops: CDR1 SGHTA, CDR2 FQGNSA. The CDR3 runs to 13 residues.

This sequence joins TRBV6-5 and TRBJ2-7; 11 positions agree with TRBD2. The germline gives CDR1 MNHEY, CDR2 SVGAGI. The CDR3 has 13 residues. J lost 6 bases, V lost 5 bases, and 3 bases had no gene match. The chain's CDR3 is CASSSLAGGEQYF. As DNA, the CDR3 is TGTGCCAGCAGTAGCCTAGCGGGAGGCGAGCAGTACTTC.

This clone was observed a few times. This chain uses TRBV7-8 with TRBJ2-2; D remains ambiguous. This CDR3 is built from 12 residues. Germline values: CDR1 SGHVS, CDR2 FQNEAQ. Trimming took off 4 bases at V and 7 bases at J, with 7 bases between the two ends. CDR3 residues: CASSSSFGELFF. CDR3 nucleotides: TGTGCCAGCAGCTCTTCCTTCGGGGAGCTGTTTTTT.

The V call is TRBV11-2, the J call TRBJ2-7, with 8 bases identical to TRBD1. The V gene end was trimmed by 5 bases and the J gene end by 3 bases; junction bases not matched to a gene: 6. Germline V gene data show CDR1 as SGHAT and CDR2 as FQNNGV. The CDR3 totals 14 residues. CDR3 sequence reads: CASSARDRLYEQYF. The CDR3 coding sequence is TGTGCCAGCAGCGCCCGGGACAGGCTCTACGAGCAGTACTTC.

The rearrangement joins TRBV10-3 to TRBJ2-3, with 9 bases matching TRBD2. V gave up 6 bases and J gave up 3 bases; unmatched junction bases: 4. From germline, CDR1 is ENHRY and CDR2 SYGVKD. The length of the CDR3 is 14 residues. CDR3 sequence: CAIRASGNTDTQYF. The CDR3 DNA follows: TGTGCCATCAGGGCTAGCGGGAATACAGATACGCAGTATTTT.

The V call is TRBV28, the J call TRBJ2-6; the match to TRBD1 covers 7 bases. V dropped 5 bases and J dropped 4; count of bases not matched to a gene: 5. This CDR3 region has 15 residues. CDR1 and CDR2 from the germline V gene are MDHEN and SYDVKM. The CDR3 sequence: CASSPTGVGANVLTF. In DNA form, the CDR3 reads TGTGCCAGCAGTCCCACAGGGGTCGGGGCCAACGTCCTGACTTTC.

The chain combines TRBV7-2 with TRBJ2-1, with TRBD2 identical over 9 bases. The CDR3 has 15 amino acids. J gave up 7 bases and V 5 bases, and 9 bases lay outside the gene matches. Germline CDR1 SGHTA, CDR2 FQGNSA. The CDR3 DNA reads TGTGCCAGCAGCCTAATAGCGGGAGCGATTAATGAGCAGTTCTTC. Its protein is CASSLIAGAINEQFF.

This chain connects TRBV18 to TRBJ2-3, with a tentative D call TRBD1 (5 bases). The CDR3 loop spans 16 amino acids. The germline V gene encodes CDR1 KGHSH and CDR2 LQKENI. The V end was cut by 1 base, the J end by 2 bases, with 13 bases between. In DNA, the CDR3 is TGTGCCAGCTCACCACTCCAAGGGGTTCCCACAGATACGCAGTATTTT. This codes for CASSPLQGVPTDTQYF.

The chain uses TRBV29-1 and TRBJ2-2; D uncertain. Trimming removed 2 bases at V and 8 bases at J, with 12 bases between. The CDR3 sequence is 13 residues long. The germline CDR1 and CDR2 sequences are SQVTM and ANQGSEA. CDR3 sequence: CSVEKAPGGELFF. The CDR3 bases are TGCAGCGTTGAAAAGGCTCCAGGAGGGGAGCTGTTTTTT.

This clone was observed once. The CDR3 bases are TGTGCCAGCAGCTTAGGGCTAGCGGGAGTTAACGAGCAGTACTTC. Amino acid sequence: CASSLGLAGVNEQYF. V is TRBV7-9 and J is TRBJ2-7, with 10 bases matching TRBD2. V lost 1 base, J lost 5 bases, and 5 bases stayed unmatched. The CDR3 runs to 15 residues. The germline gives CDR1 SEHNR, CDR2 FQNEAQ (reference sequence).

This clone was observed a single time. This chain links TRBV19 with TRBJ1-2, with D maybe TRBD1 (6 bases). CDR3 length: 14 amino acids. Trimming took 4 bases from V and 3 from J, leaving 12 bases between them. The V gene's germline CDR1 is LNHDA and CDR2 SQIVND (reference sequence). The CDR3 coding sequence is TGTGCCAGTAGTAGGTCCGGGGGCGACTATGGCTACACCTTC. Encoded protein: CASSRSGGDYGYTF.

This chain links TRBV11-2 with TRBJ2-3, with D tentatively TRBD1 (5 bases). The germline V gene has CDR1 SGHAT and CDR2 FQNNGV. V lost 4 bases and J 2 bases, leaving 13 bases between the germline ends. The length of the CDR3 is 15 residues. Here the CDR3 DNA reads TGTGCCAGCAGCTCCCAGACAGACTTCACAGATACGCAGTATTTT. Its protein product is CASSSQTDFTDTQYF.

The J gene is TRBJ2-7, the V gene TRBV6-1, with D unclear. Germline CDR1 and CDR2: MNHNS and SASEGT. V lost 6 bases and J lost 2, with 8 bases in between. CDR3 length: 12 amino acids. CDR3 bases: TGTGCCAGCAGCCCGACGGCCTACGAGCAGTACTTC. The encoded protein is CASSPTAYEQYF.

This clone has only one observation. This chain links TRBV18 with TRBJ2-3; D not resolved. The ends were cut back, 1 base at V and 4 bases at J, with 3 bases in the middle. This CDR3 has 12 residues. Germline V lookup: CDR1 KGHSH, CDR2 LQKENI. This chain's CDR3 is CASSPRSDTQYF. CDR3 nucleotides: TGTGCCAGCTCACCACGCTCAGATACGCAGTATTTT. Based on the CDR3 plus reference TRBV18 and TRBJ2-3, the full variable domain is NAGVMQNPRHLVRRRGQEARLRCSPMKGHSHVYWYRQLPEEGLKFMVYLQKENIIDESGMPKERFSAEFPKEGPSILRIQQVVRGDSAAYFCASSPRSDTQYFGPGTRLTVL.

The genes are TRBV20-1 and TRBJ2-5, with D perhaps matching TRBD1 (6 bases). The CDR3 consists of 11 residues. V was trimmed by 5 bases and J by 4 bases, leaving 8 bases between them. Germline V gene sequence: CDR1 DFQATT, CDR2 SNEGSKA (reference sequence). CDR3 sequence (DNA): TGCAGTGCTGAGACAGGAGAGACCCAGTACTTC. Translating it yields CSAETGETQYF.

This sequence joins TRBV18 and TRBJ1-4; a weak D match, TRBD1 (5 bases). Trimming left V 3 bases short and J 4 bases short, with 12 bases between. Germline CDR1 is KGHSH and CDR2 is LQKENI. The CDR3 length is 15 residues. CDR3 amino acids: CASSPTEGHNEKLFF. CDR3 nucleotide sequence: TGTGCCAGCTCACCGACAGAGGGCCATAATGAAAAACTGTTTTTT.